This TCR beta chain was documented in a study of tumor-infiltrating lymphocytes in primary liver carcinoma. Study in general: Men as well as women, aged 30 to 69 years, made up the patients. The tumors, T1-T3 N0M0 lesions, were 4.2 to 10 cm across.

Study-wide results and limits: Between tumor regions, pairs overlapped more than tumor-adjacent and tumor-blood pairs did. Blood trailed tumors significantly in top-250-clone fraction (p = 0.039).

From 500 to 600 ng of total RNA, TCR beta-specific cDNA was reverse-transcribed using a constant-region primer. Investigators got TCR beta libraries out of three nested multiplex PCR rounds, done with slightly modified ARM-PCR. The first two PCR rounds used TRBV1-TRBV30 primers with a Cbeta primer, 10 cycles each. TCRdb reanalysed the multiplex PCR reads using MiXCR and keeps one entry per CDR3 protein. The sample holds fewer than 400,000 distinct CDR3 sequences, about 60% seen once. Both blood RNA, taken from unsorted whole blood, and germline DNA were extracted. This clonotype has a count of ten or more. The antigen remains undetermined. V lost 7 bases and J lost 0, with 13 bases in between. There are 13 residues in the CDR3. CDR1 is SQVTM, CDR2 ANQGSEA, per germline.

Source material: peripheral blood. The TCR sequence derives from a man aged 40-49 years with primary liver carcinoma and hepatitis B virus infection. V usage is TRBV29-1 and J usage is TRBJ2-7; D may be TRBD1 (5 bases). The DNA for the CDR3 is TGCAGCGCCCGGACACGTGGCTCCTACGAGCAGTACTTC. Protein: CSARTRGSYEQYF.